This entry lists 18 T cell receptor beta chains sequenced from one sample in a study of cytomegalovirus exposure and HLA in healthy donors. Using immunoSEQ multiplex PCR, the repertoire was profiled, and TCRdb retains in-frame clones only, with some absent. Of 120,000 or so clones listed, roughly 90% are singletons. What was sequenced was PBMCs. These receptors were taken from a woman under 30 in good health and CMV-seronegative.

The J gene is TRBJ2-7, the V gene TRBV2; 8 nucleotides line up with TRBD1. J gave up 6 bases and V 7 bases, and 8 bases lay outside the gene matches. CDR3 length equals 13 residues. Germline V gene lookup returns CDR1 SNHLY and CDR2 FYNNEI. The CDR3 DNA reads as TGTGCCAGCAACCCCCAGGGGGCCCGCGAGCAGTACTTC. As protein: CASNPQGAREQYF.

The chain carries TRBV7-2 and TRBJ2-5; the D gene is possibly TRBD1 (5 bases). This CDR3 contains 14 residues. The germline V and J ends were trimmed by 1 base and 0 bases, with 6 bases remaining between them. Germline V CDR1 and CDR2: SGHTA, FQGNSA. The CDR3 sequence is CASSLDRYQETQYF. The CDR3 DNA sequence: TGTGCCAGCAGCTTAGACAGGTACCAAGAGACCCAGTACTTC.

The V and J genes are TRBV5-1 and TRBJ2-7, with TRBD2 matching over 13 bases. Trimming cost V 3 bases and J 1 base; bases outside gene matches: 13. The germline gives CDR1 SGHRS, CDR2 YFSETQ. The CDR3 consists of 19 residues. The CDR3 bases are TGCGCCAGCAGCTGGCTTGCCGGACTAGCGGGGGCCAAGTCCTACGAGCAGTACTTC. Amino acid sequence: CASSWLAGLAGAKSYEQYF.

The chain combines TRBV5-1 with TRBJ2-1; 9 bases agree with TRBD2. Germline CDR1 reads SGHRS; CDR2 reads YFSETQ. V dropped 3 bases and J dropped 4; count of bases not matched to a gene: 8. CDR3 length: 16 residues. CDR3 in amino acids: CASSWISGGEYNEQFF. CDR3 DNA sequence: TGCGCCAGCAGCTGGATTAGCGGGGGAGAGTACAATGAGCAGTTCTTC.

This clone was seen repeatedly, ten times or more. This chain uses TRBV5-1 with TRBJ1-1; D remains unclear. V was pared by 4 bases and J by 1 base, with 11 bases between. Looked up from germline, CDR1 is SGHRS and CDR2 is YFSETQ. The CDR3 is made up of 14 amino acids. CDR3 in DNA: TGCGCCAGCAGCCTCGGCGGGGAGAACACTGAAGCTTTCTTT. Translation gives CASSLGGENTEAFF. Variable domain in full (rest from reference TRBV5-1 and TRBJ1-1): KAGVTQTPRYLIKTRGQQVTLSCSPISGHRSVSWYQQTPGQGLQFLFEYFSETQRNKGNFPGRFSGRQFSNSRSEMNVSTLELGDSALYLCASSLGGENTEAFFGQGTRLTVV.

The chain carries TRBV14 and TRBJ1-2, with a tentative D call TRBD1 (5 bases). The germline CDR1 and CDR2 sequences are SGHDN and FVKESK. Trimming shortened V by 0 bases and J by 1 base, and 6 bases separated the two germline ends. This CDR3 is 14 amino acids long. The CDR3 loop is CASSQDRVNYGYTF. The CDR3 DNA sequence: TGTGCCAGCAGCCAAGACAGGGTTAACTATGGCTACACCTTC.

The CDR3 coding sequence is TGTGCCAGCAGTTTTAGGGGCGACAATGAGCAGTTCTTC. Translating gives CASSFRGDNEQFF. This chain connects TRBV6-5 to TRBJ2-1; a possible D gene is TRBD1 (5 bases). The CDR3 totals 13 residues. In germline, CDR1 is MNHEY, CDR2 SVGAGI. Trimming stripped 4 bases from V and 5 bases from J, with 9 bases between.

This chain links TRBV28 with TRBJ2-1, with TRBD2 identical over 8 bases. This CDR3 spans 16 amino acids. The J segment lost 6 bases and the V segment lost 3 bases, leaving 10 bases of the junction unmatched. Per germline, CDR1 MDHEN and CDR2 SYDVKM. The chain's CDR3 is CASSLLSGGLGNEQFF. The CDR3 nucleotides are TGTGCCAGCAGTTTGTTGTCGGGAGGGCTCGGCAATGAGCAGTTCTTC.

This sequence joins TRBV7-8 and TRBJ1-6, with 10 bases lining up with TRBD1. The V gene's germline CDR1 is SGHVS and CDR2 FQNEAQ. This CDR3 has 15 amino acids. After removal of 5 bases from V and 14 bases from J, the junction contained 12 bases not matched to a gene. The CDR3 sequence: CASSNRRDRGQTLHF. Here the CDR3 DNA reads TGTGCCAGCAGCAACCGCCGGGACAGGGGTCAAACCCTCCACTTT. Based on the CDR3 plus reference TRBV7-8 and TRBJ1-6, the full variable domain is GAGVSQSPRYKVAKRGQDVALRCDPISGHVSLFWYQQALGQGPEFLTYFQNEAQLDKSGLPSDRFFAERPEGSVSTLKIQRTQQEDSAVYLCASSNRRDRGQTLHFGNGTRLTVT.

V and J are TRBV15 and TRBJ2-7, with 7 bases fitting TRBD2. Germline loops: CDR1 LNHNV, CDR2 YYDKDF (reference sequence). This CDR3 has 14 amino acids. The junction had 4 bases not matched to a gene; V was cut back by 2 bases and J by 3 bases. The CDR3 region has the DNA TGTGCCACCAGCAGACCCGGGACTATCTACGAGCAGTACTTC. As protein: CATSRPGTIYEQYF.

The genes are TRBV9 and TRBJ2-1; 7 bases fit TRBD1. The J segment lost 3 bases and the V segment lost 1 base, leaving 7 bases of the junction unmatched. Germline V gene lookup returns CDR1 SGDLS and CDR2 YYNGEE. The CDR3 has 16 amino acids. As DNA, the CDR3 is TGTGCCAGCAGCGTAACAACCGGGACAGTCTACAATGAGCAGTTCTTC. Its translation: CASSVTTGTVYNEQFF. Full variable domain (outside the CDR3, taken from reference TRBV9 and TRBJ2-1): DSGVTQTPKHLITATGQRVTLRCSPRSGDLSVYWYQQSLDQGLQFLIQYYNGEERAKGNILERFSAQQFPDLHSELNLSSLELGDSALYFCASSVTTGTVYNEQFFGPGTRLTVL.

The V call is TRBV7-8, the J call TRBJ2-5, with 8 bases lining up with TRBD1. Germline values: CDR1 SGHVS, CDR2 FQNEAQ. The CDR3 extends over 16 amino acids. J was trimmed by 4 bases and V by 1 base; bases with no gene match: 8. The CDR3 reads CASSLDRGNPRETQYF. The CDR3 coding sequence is TGTGCCAGCAGCTTAGACAGGGGGAACCCTAGAGAGACCCAGTACTTC.

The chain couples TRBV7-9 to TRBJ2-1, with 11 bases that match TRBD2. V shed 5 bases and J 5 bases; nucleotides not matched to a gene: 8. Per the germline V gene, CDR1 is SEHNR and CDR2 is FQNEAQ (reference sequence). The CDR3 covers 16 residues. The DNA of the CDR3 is TGTGCCAGCAGCCCCAGTAGCGGGGGGGGAGACAATGAGCAGTTCTTC. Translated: CASSPSSGGGDNEQFF.

CDR3 nucleotide sequence: TGTGCCAGCAGGACCACAGAGGGTAAACTAAGCCAAGAGACCCAGTACTTC. It encodes CASRTTEGKLSQETQYF. V is TRBV5-8 and J is TRBJ2-5; tentative D call: TRBD2 (5 bases). V was trimmed by 5 bases and J by 1 base, leaving 21 bases between them. Germline CDR1 SGHTS, CDR2 YDEGEE. The length of the CDR3 is 17 residues.

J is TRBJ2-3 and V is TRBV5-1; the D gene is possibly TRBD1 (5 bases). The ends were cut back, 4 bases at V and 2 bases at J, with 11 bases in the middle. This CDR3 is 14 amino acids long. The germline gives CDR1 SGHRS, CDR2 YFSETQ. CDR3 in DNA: TGCGCCAGCAGCCCAGGCAGGGCCACAGATACGCAGTATTTT. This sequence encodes CASSPGRATDTQYF. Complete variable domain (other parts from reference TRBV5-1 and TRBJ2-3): KAGVTQTPRYLIKTRGQQVTLSCSPISGHRSVSWYQQTPGQGLQFLFEYFSETQRNKGNFPGRFSGRQFSNSRSEMNVSTLELGDSALYLCASSPGRATDTQYFGPGTRLTVL.

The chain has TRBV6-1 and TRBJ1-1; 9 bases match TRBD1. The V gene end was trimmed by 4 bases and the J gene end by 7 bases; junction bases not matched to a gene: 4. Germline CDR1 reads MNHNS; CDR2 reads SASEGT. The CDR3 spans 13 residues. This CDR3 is CASSVQGAGEAFF. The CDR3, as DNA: TGTGCCAGCAGTGTACAGGGGGCAGGTGAAGCTTTCTTT.

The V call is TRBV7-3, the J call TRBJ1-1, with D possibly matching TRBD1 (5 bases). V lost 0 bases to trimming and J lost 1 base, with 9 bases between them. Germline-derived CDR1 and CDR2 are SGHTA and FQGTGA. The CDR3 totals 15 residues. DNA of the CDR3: TGTGCCAGCAGCTTAACGGCGGGGCAGAACACTGAAGCTTTCTTT. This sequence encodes CASSLTAGQNTEAFF.

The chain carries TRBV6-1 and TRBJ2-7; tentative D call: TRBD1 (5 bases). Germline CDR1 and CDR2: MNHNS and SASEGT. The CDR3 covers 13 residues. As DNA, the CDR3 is TGTGCCAGCAGGGCCCCGACAGAATCTAGGTGGTTTGTC. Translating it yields CASRAPTESRWFV.